Listed here are 28 T cell receptor beta chains from one sample, sequenced in a study of molecular identifiers for immune sequencing clone quantification. One entry per CDR3 protein, called by TCRdb with MiXCR from the PCR reads. The repertoire holds about 510,000 distinct CDR3 sequences, with about a fifth as singletons. The sample comprised naive CD8+ T cells from blood, with Jurkat cell RNA spiked in. Subset indicated: FACS-sorted CD8+CD4-CCR7+CD45RA+ naive T cells. All receptors derive from a human donor in good health. Some libraries in this study had Jurkat cell RNA spiked in.

This clonotype was seen repeatedly, ten times or more. This chain connects TRBV27 to TRBJ2-5, with TRBD1 matching over 8 bases. The CDR3 covers 14 residues. Germline CDR1 is MNHEY and CDR2 is SMNVEV (reference sequence). V shed 3 bases, J shed 4 bases, and the junction held 4 bases outside the gene matches. The CDR3 reads CASSFQGAGETQYF. The CDR3 nucleotides read TGTGCCAGCAGTTTCCAGGGGGCAGGAGAGACCCAGTACTTC.

This clonotype was seen at least ten times. The rearrangement joins TRBV20-1 to TRBJ1-1; no clear D. V lost 0 bases, J lost 0 bases, and 11 bases lay in between. The V gene's germline CDR1 is DFQATT and CDR2 SNEGSKA (reference sequence). The CDR3 runs to 15 residues. CDR3 in DNA: TGCAGTGCTAGAGATCTGGCAGGCATGAACACTGAAGCTTTCTTT. Translation gives CSARDLAGMNTEAFF.

Note on this clonotype: One base away lies a much larger clone, so this may be a sequencing read error. The rearrangement uses TRBV10-3 and TRBJ2-3; possibly TRBD2 for D (7 bases). This CDR3 has 16 amino acids. The germline CDR1 and CDR2 sequences are ENHRY and SYGVKD. With 4 bases removed from V and 2 bases from J, the gap between germline ends came to 16 bases. The CDR3 sequence: CAISGPGGALTDTQYF. The CDR3, as DNA: TGTGCCATCAGTGGACCTGGGGGGGCTCTCACAGATACGCAGTATTTT.

This clonotype was detected only a few times. This sequence joins TRBV6-1 and TRBJ2-3, with TRBD2 matching 12 bases. J lost 3 bases, V lost 8 bases, and 6 bases had no gene match. This CDR3 is 15 amino acids long. CDR1 and CDR2 (germline): MNHNS, SASEGT. As DNA, the CDR3 is TGTGCCAGCTTTTTCCTAGCGGGAGGGACAGATACGCAGTATTTT. Translating gives CASFFLAGGTDTQYF.

This clonotype was seen at least ten times. J is TRBJ2-1 and V is TRBV7-8, with D tentatively TRBD1 (5 bases). The CDR3 extends over 13 amino acids. V was trimmed by 1 base and J by 9 bases, leaving 10 bases between them. CDR1 is SGHVS and CDR2 is FQNEAQ in the germline V gene. This chain's CDR3 is CASSLDRTPEQFF. CDR3 DNA: TGTGCCAGCAGCTTAGATCGGACACCTGAGCAGTTCTTC.

Only a few counts were recorded for this clonotype. V and J are TRBV7-9 and TRBJ1-5, with 8 nucleotides matching TRBD1. CDR3 length: 16 amino acids. CDR1 is SEHNR, CDR2 FQNEAQ, per germline (reference sequence). Losses at the gene ends were 4 bases for V and 4 bases for J; bases not matched to a gene: 9. The CDR3 region has the DNA TGTGCCAGCAGCTCAGGGGTGGACAGGGTAAATCAGCCCCAGCATTTT. The encoded protein is CASSSGVDRVNQPQHF.

The gene calls are TRBV28 and TRBJ1-5; D uncertain. CDR1 is MDHEN and CDR2 is SYDVKM in the germline V gene. The V end lost 2 bases, the J end lost 5 bases, and 7 bases lay between the germline ends. The CDR3 length is 13 residues. The CDR3 sequence: CASSLRGDQPQHF. In DNA form, the CDR3 reads TGTGCCAGCAGTTTACGGGGAGATCAGCCCCAGCATTTT.

V gene TRBV15 combines with J gene TRBJ2-2; D not resolved. CDR1 LNHNV and CDR2 YYDKDF come from the germline V gene (reference sequence). The CDR3 has 13 residues. The CDR3 sequence: CVTTTKTTGELFF. The CDR3 bases are TGTGTCACTACTACTAAAACCACCGGGGAGCTGTTTTTT. Complete variable domain (other parts from reference TRBV15 and TRBJ2-2): DAMVIQNPRYQVTQFGKPVTLSCSQTLNHNVMYWYQQKSSQAPKLLFHYYDKDFNNEADTPDNFQSRRPNTSFCFLDIRSPGLGDTAMYLCVTTTKTTGELFFGEGSRLTVL.

As to this clonotype: This may come from a read error, since a much larger clone is one base off. In DNA, the CDR3 is TGCGCCAGCAGCCAAGCCAGGGGTCGGCCCCAGCATTTT. Its translation: CASSQARGRPQHF. The chain joins TRBV4-1 to TRBJ1-5; tentative D call: TRBD1 (6 bases). V was clipped by 1 base and J by 9 bases, with 10 bases between them. This CDR3 is built from 13 residues. Germline V gene data show CDR1 as MGHRA and CDR2 as YSYEKL.

This clonotype was seen many times. This rearrangement joins TRBV6-4 to TRBJ1-2; no firm D call. Trimming pared 2 bases from V and 14 bases from J, leaving 15 bases between. CDR3 length: 12 amino acids. Germline V CDR1 and CDR2: MRHNA, SNTAGT. CDR3 region: CASSDVGNLLTF. DNA for the CDR3: TGTGCCAGCAGTGACGTAGGAAACCTCTTAACCTTC.

In this sample, this clonotype turned up a few times. The chain has TRBV3-1 and TRBJ2-1; tentatively, D is TRBD1 (5 bases). CDR1 LGHDT and CDR2 YNNKEL come from the germline V gene (reference sequence). The length of the CDR3 is 15 residues. Between the trimmed V and J ends, which lost 4 bases and 3 bases, there was a span of 13 bases. For the CDR3, the DNA is TGTGCCAGCAGCCCAGGGATCAAGAACTACAATGAGCAGTTCTTC. Translated: CASSPGIKNYNEQFF.

V and J are TRBV20-1 and TRBJ2-7; TRBD1 matches 8 bases. Germline values: CDR1 DFQATT, CDR2 SNEGSKA (reference sequence). CDR3 length: 14 residues. The J segment lost 7 bases and the V segment lost 2 bases, leaving 10 bases of the junction unmatched. Here the CDR3 DNA reads TGCAGTGCTAGATGGAGCCAGGGGGCGGGGGAGCAGTACTTC. The encoded protein is CSARWSQGAGEQYF.

At least ten counts were recorded for this clonotype. V usage is TRBV29-1 and J usage is TRBJ2-3, with D perhaps TRBD1 (5 bases). The CDR3 consists of 13 residues. Trimming shortened V by 1 base and J by 6 bases, and 11 bases separated the two germline ends. Germline V CDR1 and CDR2: SQVTM, ANQGSEA. The CDR3 here is CSVEGRVMDTQYF. The DNA of the CDR3 is TGCAGCGTTGAAGGCAGGGTCATGGATACGCAGTATTTT.

The V and J genes are TRBV5-6 and TRBJ2-7; TRBD1 is a possible D gene (5 bases). V was shortened by 2 bases and J by 0 bases, with 15 bases between the two germline ends. The CDR3 has 16 amino acids. The germline V gene has CDR1 SGHDT and CDR2 YYEEEE. The CDR3: CASSLRSGLYSYEQYF. The DNA of the CDR3 is TGTGCCAGCAGCTTACGGTCAGGGCTATACTCCTACGAGCAGTACTTC.

This clonotype was recorded many times. The V and J genes are TRBV11-3 and TRBJ2-5; possibly TRBD1 for D (6 bases). Germline CDR1 SGHNT, CDR2 YENEEA. There are 14 residues in the CDR3. The V gene lost 3 bases and the J gene lost 6 bases, with 14 bases spanning the gap. The CDR3 here is CASSFQGPSQTQYF. The CDR3 region has the DNA TGTGCCAGCAGCTTTCAGGGGCCCTCGCAGACCCAGTACTTC.

This clonotype has only a few counts. This chain joins TRBV27 and TRBJ2-1, with 10 bases identical to TRBD1. Germline CDR1 and CDR2: MNHEY and SMNVEV (reference sequence). The CDR3 loop spans 15 amino acids. J gave up 9 bases and V 5 bases, and 10 bases lay outside the gene matches. CDR3 coding DNA: TGTGCCAGCAGTACGGGGACAGGGGACTGGGGTGAGCAGTTCTTC. This translates into CASSTGTGDWGEQFF.

The gene calls are TRBV29-1 and TRBJ2-5, with 9 bases fitting TRBD1. From germline, CDR1 is SQVTM and CDR2 ANQGSEA. J lost 9 bases, V lost 5 bases, and 16 bases had no gene match. The CDR3 length is 15 residues. In nucleotides, the CDR3 is TGCAGCGTTTTAGCCGGGACAGGGTTTGGGGTGTCCCAGTACTTC. It codes for CSVLAGTGFGVSQYF.

This clonotype was recorded many times. V gene TRBV10-3 combines with J gene TRBJ2-3; maybe TRBD2 (6 bases). Trimming removed 2 bases from V and 8 bases from J, with 11 bases in between. The CDR3 has 13 residues. From germline, CDR1 is ENHRY and CDR2 SYGVKD. The CDR3 is CAISELLASTQYF. In DNA, the CDR3 is TGTGCCATCAGTGAGCTTCTAGCGAGTACGCAGTATTTT.

The rearrangement joins TRBV7-9 to TRBJ2-5; 13 bases map to TRBD2. The CDR3 runs to 15 residues. J gave up 1 base and V 5 bases, and 1 base lay outside the gene matches. The germline gives CDR1 SEHNR, CDR2 FQNEAQ (reference sequence). The CDR3 DNA is TGTGCCAGCAGCAGACTAGCGGGAGGCCAAGAGACCCAGTACTTC. Protein sequence: CASSRLAGGQETQYF.

The chain joins TRBV5-4 to TRBJ1-2, with D possibly matching TRBD1 (6 bases). The CDR3 loop spans 15 amino acids. From germline, CDR1 is SGHNT and CDR2 YYREEE (reference sequence). V was clipped by 3 bases and J by 3 bases, with 15 bases between them. CDR3 nucleotides: TGTGCCAGCAGCTCGGCGACAGGCCCTTACTATGGCTACACCTTC. The encoded protein is CASSSATGPYYGYTF.

This clonotype was found many times. The chain carries TRBV5-4 and TRBJ2-7; D tentatively reads TRBD1 or TRBD2 (5 bases each). Germline lookup yields CDR1 SGHNT and CDR2 YYREEE (reference sequence). V was cut by 1 base and J by 5 bases, with 10 bases left in between. CDR3 length equals 13 residues. CDR3 DNA: TGTGCCAGCAGCTTGTGGGGGACGAACGAGCAGTACTTC. This encodes CASSLWGTNEQYF.

This clonotype has only a few counts. This rearrangement joins TRBV6-2 or TRBV6-3 to TRBJ1-4; tentatively, D is TRBD1 (6 bases). The CDR3 loop spans 14 amino acids. Germline V gene sequence: CDR1 MNHEY, CDR2 SVGEGT. Trimming took off 4 bases at V and 8 bases at J, with 14 bases between the two ends. The CDR3 is CASSSIWTVEKLFF. DNA for the CDR3: TGTGCCAGCAGTTCGATCTGGACAGTGGAAAAACTGTTTTTT.

This clonotype was counted a few times. V gene TRBV30 combines with J gene TRBJ1-5; D remains unclear. Trimming pared 0 bases from V and 0 bases from J, leaving 9 bases between. Looked up from germline, CDR1 is GTSNPN and CDR2 is SVGIG (reference sequence). This CDR3 is 15 amino acids long. The CDR3 loop reads CAWSVSGYSNQPQHF. CDR3 sequence (DNA): TGTGCCTGGAGTGTATCGGGGTATAGCAATCAGCCCCAGCATTTT.

As regards this clonotype: A read error is possible here, since a much larger clone lies one base away. The chain recombines TRBV29-1 with TRBJ2-7; TRBD1 agrees at 8 bases. Germline V gives CDR1 SQVTM, CDR2 ANQGSEA. The V gene end was trimmed by 7 bases and the J gene end by 3 bases; junction bases not matched to a gene: 8. The CDR3 contains 13 residues. The CDR3 DNA reads TGCAGCGGTCGGGACAGGAGAGTCTACGAGCAGTACTTC. Its translation: CSGRDRRVYEQYF.

Comments on this clonotype: Given a much more abundant clone one base away, this may be a read error. J is TRBJ2-5 and V is TRBV5-6; possibly TRBD2 for D (6 bases). The CDR3 covers 15 residues. The germline gives CDR1 SGHDT, CDR2 YYEEEE. This CDR3 reads CVSNIFVGGQETQYF. CDR3 sequence (DNA): TGTGTCAGCAACATCTTTGTTGGGGGGCAAGAGACCCAGTACTTC.

In regard to this clonotype: A much larger clonotype is one base distant, so this may be a read error. This chain links TRBV5-3 with TRBJ2-7; TRBD1 or TRBD2 may be the D gene (5 bases each). TRBV5-3 has ORF status, its function being uncertain. The CDR3 is 14 amino acids. CDR3 sequence: CGSSPSPGTYEQYF. The CDR3 nucleotides are TGTGGCAGCAGCCCTTCCCCGGGGACGTACGAGCAGTACTTC.

This chain links TRBV7-6 with TRBJ2-7, with 7 bases matching TRBD1. The V and J ends lost 3 bases and 4 bases, in that order; junction bases with no gene match: 6. Germline V lookup: CDR1 SGHVS, CDR2 FNYEAQ. The CDR3 has 14 amino acids. CDR3 loop: CASSLTGPPYEQYF. The DNA for the CDR3 is TGTGCCAGCAGCTTGACAGGGCCGCCATACGAGCAGTACTTC.

This clonotype was counted between two and nine times. The chain combines TRBV21-1 with TRBJ2-7; TRBD2, the table's D call, was not compared with the DNA. TRBV21-1 is an annotated pseudogene. CDR3 length: 16 amino acids. CDR3 nucleotide sequence: TGTGCCAGCAGCAAAAAAGAGGGCGGGGGCTCCTACGAGCAGTACTTC. Protein sequence: CASSKKEGGGSYEQYF.